This T cell receptor beta chain was recorded in a study of T cells after yellow fever vaccination. Study-wide results and limits: The booster saw the reappearance of most primary-vaccination clones (more than 95% CD4, 88% CD8).

TCRdb recomputed calls from the 5' RACE reads with MiXCR, one row per CDR3 protein. The data contain hundreds of thousands of distinct CDR3 sequences, about 13% of them singletons. With respect to this clonotype: Its antigen remains unknown.

This CDR3 spans 12 amino acids. The germline V gene encodes CDR1 MNHEY and CDR2 SVGAGI. The J segment lost 5 bases and the V segment lost 8 bases, leaving 6 bases of the junction unmatched. This receptor was obtained from a man aged 25-45 years who received the YFV17D yellow fever vaccine. The chain joins TRBV6-5 to TRBJ2-7; 7 nucleotides line up with TRBD1. The specimen was PBMCs, collected on the day of the yellow fever booster vaccination. The CDR3 reads CASRRGFDEQYF. The DNA of the CDR3 is TGTGCCAGCCGCAGGGGGTTTGACGAGCAGTACTTC.